In this sample, the clone carrying this T cell receptor (beta chain) turned up once. What it binds is unknown. CDR1 is KGHSH and CDR2 is LQKENI in the germline V gene. This CDR3 region has 16 residues. The V gene lost 3 bases and the J gene lost 2 bases, with 15 bases spanning the gap. Assay: immunoSEQ multiplex PCR; the TCRdb copy retains only in-frame clones and omits some. This table holds about 2.4 million clones, 80% to 95% found once. The sample originates from a study of shared clonotypes between healthy human individuals. Study overall: Each donor had three CD4 naive, three CD4 memory, two CD8 naive and one CD8 memory plate. General study results and limits: Researchers sampled blood only, noting tissue repertoires likely differ. Donor scarcity curtailed the genetic and exposure-history diversity represented herein.

The sequence was collected from a man between 18 and 29 years old in good health. Some clones in this sample may be carry-over from other donors' samples. Sample: naive CD4+ T cells from PBMCs. Stated subset: CD45RA+ positively selected. The rearrangement joins TRBV18 to TRBJ2-3; TRBD1 is a possible D gene (6 bases). CDR3 loop: CASSPQGLPNTDTQYF. CDR3 coding DNA: TGTGCCAGCTCACCCCAGGGGTTACCAAACACAGATACGCAGTATTTT.